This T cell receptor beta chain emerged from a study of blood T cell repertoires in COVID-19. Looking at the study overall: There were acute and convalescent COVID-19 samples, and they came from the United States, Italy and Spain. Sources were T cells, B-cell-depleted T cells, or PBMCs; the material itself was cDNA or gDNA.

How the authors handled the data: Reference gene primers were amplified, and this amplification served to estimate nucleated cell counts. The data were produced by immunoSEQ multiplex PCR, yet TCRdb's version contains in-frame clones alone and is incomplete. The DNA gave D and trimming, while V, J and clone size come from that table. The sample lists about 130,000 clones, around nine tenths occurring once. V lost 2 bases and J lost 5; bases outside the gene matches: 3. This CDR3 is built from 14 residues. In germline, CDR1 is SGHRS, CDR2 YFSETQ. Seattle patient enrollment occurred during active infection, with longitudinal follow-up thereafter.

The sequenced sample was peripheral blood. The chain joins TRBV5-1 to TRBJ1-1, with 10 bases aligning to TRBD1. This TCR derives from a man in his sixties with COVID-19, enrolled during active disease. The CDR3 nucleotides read TGCGCCAGCAGCTTAAAGGGACAGGGGACTGAAGCTTTCTTT. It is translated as CASSLKGQGTEAFF.